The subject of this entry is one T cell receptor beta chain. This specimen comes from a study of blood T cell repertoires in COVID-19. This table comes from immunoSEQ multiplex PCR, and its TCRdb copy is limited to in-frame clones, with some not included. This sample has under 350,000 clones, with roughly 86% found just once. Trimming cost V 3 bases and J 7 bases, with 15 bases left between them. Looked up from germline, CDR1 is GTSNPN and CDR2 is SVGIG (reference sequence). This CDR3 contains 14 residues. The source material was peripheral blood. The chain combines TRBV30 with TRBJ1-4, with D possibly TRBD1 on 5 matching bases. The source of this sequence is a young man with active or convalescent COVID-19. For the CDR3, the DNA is TGTGCCTGGAGCTTTGGAAGGGGCGGTGAAAAACTGTTTTTT. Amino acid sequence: CAWSFGRGGEKLFF.